These 5 T cell receptor beta chains originate from one sample sequenced in a study of blood T cell repertoires in COVID-19. Profiled with immunoSEQ multiplex PCR; TCRdb holds only in-frame clones, not every one. The table has 100,000 to 120,000 clones, roughly 76% seen once. Sequencing was performed on peripheral blood. All receptors come from a woman between 65 and 79 years old with acute or convalescent COVID-19.

The J gene is TRBJ1-2, the V gene TRBV6-5; D is possibly TRBD1 (5 bases). The CDR3 spans 15 residues. CDR1 MNHEY and CDR2 SVGAGI come from the germline V gene. Trimming shortened V by 6 bases and J by 4 bases, and 18 bases separated the two germline ends. This chain's CDR3 is CASSPLGTLVYGYTF. CDR3 DNA: TGTGCCAGCAGCCCCTTGGGGACTTTAGTCTATGGCTACACCTTC.

This clone showed up just a few times. The rearrangement links TRBV4-3 to TRBJ1-2; D ambiguous. This CDR3 has 13 amino acids. The V gene lost 0 bases and the J gene lost 5 bases, with 7 bases spanning the gap. In germline, CDR1 is LGHNA, CDR2 YSLEER. CDR3 in DNA: TGCGCCAGCAGCCAAGATCTAGAGTATGGCTACACCTTC. Translating gives CASSQDLEYGYTF.

The rearrangement joins TRBV6-5 to TRBJ2-1, with D possibly TRBD2 on 6 matching bases. Germline loops: CDR1 MNHEY, CDR2 SVGAGI. Trimming left V 8 bases short and J 7 bases short, with 12 bases between. The CDR3 is made up of 12 amino acids. The CDR3 spells CASSAEGNEQFF. The CDR3 coding sequence is TGTGCCAGCTCGGCGGAGGGGAATGAGCAGTTCTTC.

The chain recombines TRBV7-2 with TRBJ2-3, with 7 bases that match TRBD1. Germline V gene sequence: CDR1 SGHTA, CDR2 FQGNSA. This CDR3 is 16 amino acids long. V trimming: 5 bases; J trimming: 0 bases; junction bases outside the gene matches: 8. CDR3 sequence (DNA): TGTGCCAGCAGCCACACAGGGGTGGAGAGCACAGATACGCAGTATTTT. The encoded protein is CASSHTGVESTDTQYF. Drawing the rest from reference TRBV7-2 and TRBJ2-3, the complete variable domain is GAGVSQSPSNKVTEKGKDVELRCDPISGHTALYWYRQSLGQGLEFLIYFQGNSAPDKSGLPSDRFSAERTGGSVSTLTIQRTQQEDSAVYLCASSHTGVESTDTQYFGPGTRLTVL.

The V gene is TRBV13, the J gene TRBJ2-5; 11 nucleotides match TRBD2. Germline assignment: CDR1 PRHDT and CDR2 FYEKMQ (reference sequence). V shed 6 bases, J shed 5 bases, and the junction held 8 bases outside the gene matches. The CDR3 extends over 15 amino acids. The CDR3 region is CASRQLAGVGETQYF. The CDR3 DNA is TGTGCCAGCAGGCAACTAGCGGGAGTGGGGGAGACCCAGTACTTC.